Each of the 23 T cell receptor beta chains below was sequenced from the same sample in a study of blood T cell repertoires in COVID-19. Measured with immunoSEQ multiplex PCR; TCRdb has only the in-frame clones, and not every one. Of 85,000 to 100,000 clones in the sample, roughly four fifths were seen once. The sample consisted of peripheral blood. The receptors were gathered from a human donor in a cohort sampled during active COVID-19.

This clone has only one observation. This rearrangement joins TRBV11-2 to TRBJ2-1; 7 bases align to TRBD2. The V gene's germline CDR1 is SGHAT and CDR2 FQNNGV. The V segment lost 4 bases and the J segment 1 base; nucleotides outside the gene matches: 4. This CDR3 comprises 15 residues. The CDR3 bases are TGTGCCAGCAGCTGGGGAGGGCCGTCCTACAATGAGCAGTTCTTC. Translating it yields CASSWGGPSYNEQFF.

This clone was found once. The rearrangement uses TRBV5-6 and TRBJ1-4; perhaps TRBD1 as D (6 bases). Germline CDR1 is SGHDT and CDR2 is YYEEEE. The germline V and J ends were trimmed by 0 bases and 7 bases, with 7 bases remaining between them. There are 13 residues in the CDR3. CDR3 in amino acids: CASSLGGLEKLFF. In DNA form, the CDR3 reads TGTGCCAGCAGCTTGGGGGGGCTTGAAAAACTGTTTTTT.

This chain joins TRBV27 and TRBJ1-4; 10 nucleotides line up with TRBD1. V lost 5 bases and J lost 6; bases outside the gene matches: 15. Germline V lookup: CDR1 MNHEY, CDR2 SMNVEV (reference sequence). The CDR3 extends over 18 amino acids. The CDR3 sequence: CASSDSGTGEVLHEKLFF. CDR3 sequence (DNA): TGTGCCAGCAGTGACTCCGGGACAGGGGAAGTGCTACATGAAAAACTGTTTTTT.

The chain couples TRBV7-2 to TRBJ2-3; 11 positions agree with TRBD1. V shed 5 bases, J shed 9 bases, and the junction held 7 bases outside the gene matches. There are 14 residues in the CDR3. Germline lookup yields CDR1 SGHTA and CDR2 FQGNSA. The chain's CDR3 is CASSLGTGGDTQYF. For the CDR3, the DNA is TGTGCCAGCAGCCTCGGGACAGGGGGTGACACGCAGTATTTT.

The V gene is TRBV6-5, the J gene TRBJ2-3; 7 bases align to TRBD1. CDR3 size: 14 residues. CDR1 and CDR2 from the germline V gene are MNHEY and SVGAGI. J lost 5 bases, V lost 6 bases, and 8 bases had no gene match. In DNA, the CDR3 is TGTGCCAGCAGAACTCCGACAGGGAGAGATACGCAGTATTTT. Translating it yields CASRTPTGRDTQYF.

V usage is TRBV2 and J usage is TRBJ2-3; a weak D match, TRBD2 (6 bases). With 6 bases removed from V and 0 bases from J, the gap between germline ends came to 13 bases. CDR1 SNHLY and CDR2 FYNNEI come from the germline V gene. The CDR3 is made up of 15 amino acids. The CDR3 reads CASRVGTASTDTQYF. DNA of the CDR3: TGTGCCAGCAGGGTCGGGACTGCCAGCACAGATACGCAGTATTTT.

This rearrangement joins TRBV7-2 to TRBJ1-4; D remains ambiguous. The CDR3 consists of 15 residues. Between the trimmed V and J ends, which lost 8 bases and 4 bases, there was a span of 17 bases. From germline, CDR1 is SGHTA and CDR2 FQGNSA. CDR3: CASSRTSSNNEKLFF. Written as DNA, the CDR3 is TGTGCCAGCTCCCGAACGAGTTCCAATAATGAAAAACTGTTTTTT.

The rearrangement uses TRBV7-8 and TRBJ2-7; TRBD1 might be the D (5 bases). Germline CDR1 and CDR2: SGHVS and FQNEAQ. The CDR3 sequence is 14 residues long. Trimming left V 1 base short and J 5 bases short, with 12 bases between. The CDR3 loop is CASSLVLPTDEQYF. The DNA of the CDR3 is TGTGCCAGCAGCTTAGTTCTCCCGACAGACGAGCAGTACTTC.

The V and J genes are TRBV11-3 and TRBJ2-1; 9 bases map to TRBD2. The CDR3 totals 15 residues. CDR1 is SGHNT, CDR2 YENEEA, per germline. The trim removed 4 bases at V and 10 bases at J, leaving 11 bases unmatched. For the CDR3, the DNA is TGTGCCAGCAGCTCACGCGTAGCGGGAGAGGGAGAGCAGTTCTTC. As protein: CASSSRVAGEGEQFF.

The genes are TRBV28 and TRBJ1-5; unclear D gene. Trimming took 5 bases from V and 6 from J, leaving 8 bases between them. The CDR3 consists of 12 residues. Germline V CDR1 and CDR2: MDHEN, SYDVKM. For the CDR3, the DNA is TGTGCCAGCAGTCCTTTTTCTCAGCCCCAGCATTTT. Its translation: CASSPFSQPQHF.

The chain has TRBV21-1 and TRBJ2-6; TRBD1 is the table's D call and was not checked against the DNA. TRBV21-1 is recorded as a pseudogene. The CDR3 sequence is 19 residues long. The CDR3 sequence is CASSKARTGVPSGANVLTF. DNA for the CDR3: TGTGCCAGCAGCAAGGCCCGGACAGGGGTACCCTCTGGGGCCAACGTCCTGACTTTC.

The table lists this clone with a count of one. This sequence joins TRBV19 and TRBJ2-1; possible D gene TRBD2, 6 bases. CDR3 size: 17 residues. CDR1 and CDR2 (germline): LNHDA, SQIVND (reference sequence). V dropped 0 bases and J dropped 0 bases, with 12 bases sitting between them. CDR3 DNA: TGTGCCAGTAGTATAGACCCACGGAGGGTCTCCTACAATGAGCAGTTCTTC. Protein: CASSIDPRRVSYNEQFF.

The V gene is TRBV12-3 or TRBV12-4, the J gene TRBJ1-6, with TRBD1 as a possible D gene (6 bases). The CDR3 contains 13 residues. Trimming removed 6 bases at V and 4 bases at J, with 7 bases between. The CDR3, as DNA: TGTGCCAGCAGGAGGGGGTATAATTCACCCCTCCACTTT. Translated, it gives CASRRGYNSPLHF.

CDR3 loop: CASSQDLQDSSYNEQFF. The DNA for the CDR3 is TGTGCCAGCAGCCAAGATTTACAGGACAGCTCCTACAATGAGCAGTTCTTC. The chain carries TRBV4-2 and TRBJ2-1; TRBD1 is a possible D gene (6 bases). Trimming pared 0 bases from V and 0 bases from J, leaving 12 bases between. The germline V gene encodes CDR1 LGHNA and CDR2 YNFKEQ. CDR3 length equals 17 residues.

The chain has TRBV27 and TRBJ2-5, with 9 bases lining up with TRBD2. Trimming removed 6 bases from V and 5 bases from J; junction bases left unmatched: 13. CDR1 MNHEY and CDR2 SMNVEV come from the germline V gene (reference sequence). CDR3 length equals 16 residues. The CDR3 reads CASSPNGGRGGETQYF. The CDR3 DNA reads as TGTGCCAGCAGCCCCAATGGCGGGAGGGGGGGGGAGACCCAGTACTTC.

This sequence joins TRBV2 and TRBJ2-1, with D possibly matching TRBD1 (5 bases). V lost 6 bases, J lost 0 bases, and 15 bases lay in between. The CDR3 is made up of 16 amino acids. Germline lookup yields CDR1 SNHLY and CDR2 FYNNEI. The chain's CDR3 is CASSTRRGASYNEQFF. In DNA, the CDR3 is TGTGCCAGCAGCACCCGAAGGGGCGCCTCCTACAATGAGCAGTTCTTC.

Points on this clone: The germline gene is not matched at one end of the junction; a read error may be the cause. The gene calls are TRBV20-1 and TRBJ2-7, with 14 bases aligning to TRBD2. Germline assignment: CDR1 DFQATT and CDR2 SNEGSKA (reference sequence). The CDR3 loop spans 15 amino acids. CDR3 sequence: CSASGTSGRSSEQYF. The CDR3 coding sequence is TGCAGTGCTAGTGGGACTAGCGGGAGATCCTCCGAGCAGTACTTC.

The chain has TRBV3-1 (or the pseudogene TRBV3-2) and TRBJ2-7; D call uncertain. In germline, CDR1 is LGHDT, CDR2 YNNKEL (reference sequence). V lost 2 bases and J lost 7, with 9 bases in between. This CDR3 spans 12 amino acids. Written as DNA, the CDR3 is TGTGCCAGCAGCCAAAAGAGTCTGGAGCAGTACTTC. Its protein product is CASSQKSLEQYF.

J is TRBJ2-5 and V is TRBV9; 8 nucleotides agree with TRBD2. Germline CDR1 SGDLS, CDR2 YYNGEE. There are 17 residues in the CDR3. V shed 0 bases and J 5 bases; nucleotides not matched to a gene: 12. DNA of the CDR3: TGTGCCAGCAGCGTAGGCCCCCGTACTAGCGGTGCGGAGACCCAGTACTTC. Its protein product is CASSVGPRTSGAETQYF.

The genes are TRBV7-4 and TRBJ1-5, with TRBD1 as a possible D gene (6 bases). CDR1 and CDR2 from the germline V gene are SGHVT and SQSDAQ. CDR3 length: 16 residues. Trimming removed 0 bases from V and 5 bases from J, with 14 bases in between. The CDR3 region is CASSLAQGPPDQPQHF. The CDR3 bases are TGTGCCAGCAGCTTAGCGCAGGGGCCACCCGATCAGCCCCAGCATTTT.

V usage is TRBV14 and J usage is TRBJ2-4, with D perhaps TRBD2 (6 bases). The germline V gene encodes CDR1 SGHDN and CDR2 FVKESK. Trimming stripped 4 bases from V and 2 bases from J, with 15 bases between. This CDR3 is built from 16 residues. The CDR3 bases are TGTGCCAGCAGCCGATCTATAGCGGAAACCAAAAACATTCAGTACTTC. Its translation is CASSRSIAETKNIQYF.

V is TRBV28 and J is TRBJ1-5; TRBD1 might be the D (5 bases). CDR1 is MDHEN, CDR2 SYDVKM, per germline. Trimming removed 2 bases from V and 0 bases from J, with 26 bases in between. The CDR3 is 21 residues long. In DNA, the CDR3 is TGTGCCAGCAGTTTACCCCGAAGAACCCTTGACAGTCCCTATAGCAATCAGCCCCAGCATTTT. It codes for CASSLPRRTLDSPYSNQPQHF.

CDR3 in amino acids: CASAGQGLNTGELFF. CDR3 coding DNA: TGTGCCAGCGCGGGACAGGGGTTGAACACCGGGGAGCTGTTTTTT. V and J are TRBV2 and TRBJ2-2; 10 bases align to TRBD1. V trimming: 8 bases; J trimming: 1 base; junction bases outside the gene matches: 4. Germline CDR1 reads SNHLY; CDR2 reads FYNNEI. The CDR3 is 15 amino acids.